This T cell receptor beta chain was captured in a study of blood T cell repertoires in COVID-19. Turning to the study itself: From T cells, B-cell-depleted T cells, or PBMCs came the material, which was cDNA or gDNA.

This CDR3 is 15 amino acids long. Trimming removed 3 bases from V and 1 base from J, with 10 bases in between. CDR1 is MDHEN, CDR2 SYDVKM, per germline. Produced via immunoSEQ multiplex PCR; TCRdb's table is partial and in-frame only. The data contain 130,000 or so clones, around 83% of them seen just once; the ten biggest clones take up about 6.3%. The sequenced sample was peripheral blood. The sequence was collected from a man older than 75 with active or convalescent COVID-19. The V gene is TRBV28, the J gene TRBJ2-4; maybe TRBD1 (6 bases). The CDR3 bases are TGTGCCAGCAGTTTCCGACAGGTGGCCAAAAACATTCAGTACTTC. Translated: CASSFRQVAKNIQYF.